This T cell receptor beta chain was retrieved from a study of regulatory T cells in long-lasting Graves disease. Libraries of TCR beta came from iRepertoire HTBI primers plus Arm-PCR of CDR3 regions. TCRdb re-analysed the multiplex PCR reads in MiXCR, keeping a single row per CDR3 protein. The table lists about 430,000 distinct CDR3 sequences, 15% of them singletons. The CDR3 is 11 amino acids. Germline V CDR1 and CDR2: MNHEY, SVGEGT. V gave up 4 bases and J gave up 10 bases, with 8 bases separating them. The time point is: newly diagnosed GD, antithyroid drugs for less than 3 months. Generation of the TCR library employed RNA extracted from PBMCs. Findings and limits, study-wide: The study found TRBV28, TRBJ1-2 and TRBJ2-5 favored in persistent disease.

The table lists this clonotype with many counts. Its antigen is not known. A further study also used this sample, focusing on T cells in Graves' hyperthyroidism and ophthalmopathy. That work states: TCR CDR3 underwent first-round RT-PCR with the HTBI primer set. Most clonotypes expanded in thyroid above 0.001 were likewise present in blood. A model built on 13 V-J features separated ophthalmopathy from stable hyperthyroidism.

This chain links TRBV6-2 or TRBV6-3 with TRBJ2-1; D unclear. This clonotype was sampled from a woman in her forties with Graves disease. Source: peripheral blood mononuclear cells (PBMCs), taken at new diagnosis, from a patient treated with antithyroid drugs. The CDR3 DNA reads as TGTGCCAGCAGTTTCGGCTACGAGCAGTTCTTC. Its translation is CASSFGYEQFF.